Each of the 20 T cell receptor beta chains below was sequenced from the same sample in a study of OX40 agonist ivuxolimab in advanced cancers. Sequencing used immunoSEQ multiplex PCR; TCRdb keeps in-frame clones, though not all of them. The data contain around 64,000 clones, roughly 83% of them singletons. This specimen consisted of CD4+ or CD8+ T cells sorted from blood, obtained in a trial of the OX40 agonist ivuxolimab. These receptors originate from an adult with an advanced solid tumor such as melanoma, head and neck, liver or kidney cancer.

The chain uses TRBV10-3 and TRBJ2-1, with D possibly called TRBD1 or TRBD2 (5 bases each). The germline gives CDR1 ENHRY, CDR2 SYGVKD. V was shortened by 2 bases and J by 3 bases, with 29 bases between the two germline ends. The CDR3 has 21 amino acids. CDR3 nucleotides: TGTGCCATCAGTGAGCGGCGTTCGGGGCACACTTCCCCTGGGATCTACAATGAGCAGTTCTTC. Protein product: CAISERRSGHTSPGIYNEQFF.

This chain links TRBV10-3 with TRBJ1-1; D perhaps matches TRBD1 (5 bases). Germline V gene lookup returns CDR1 ENHRY and CDR2 SYGVKD. With 11 bases removed from V and 1 base from J, the gap between germline ends came to 11 bases. The CDR3 totals 12 residues. Here the CDR3 reads CAFRDGNTEAFF. CDR3 in DNA: TGTGCCTTCCGGGACGGGAACACTGAAGCTTTCTTT.

The chain carries TRBV7-3 and TRBJ2-1, with D unclear. The germline V gene encodes CDR1 SGHTA and CDR2 FQGTGA. The CDR3 has 13 residues. V dropped 4 bases and J dropped 5 bases, with 9 bases sitting between them. CDR3 in amino acids: CASSWGLNNEQFF. The CDR3 nucleotides are TGTGCCAGCAGCTGGGGTTTAAACAATGAGCAGTTCTTC.

The chain joins TRBV5-1 to TRBJ2-3; 8 bases are shared with TRBD1. Germline trimming cut 1 base from V and 3 bases from J; bases unmatched to any gene: 4. The CDR3 has 15 residues. Germline V gene sequence: CDR1 SGHRS, CDR2 YFSETQ. CDR3 region: CASSLKGTGTDTQYF. CDR3 DNA: TGCGCCAGCAGCTTGAAGGGGACAGGAACAGATACGCAGTATTTT.

The rearrangement uses TRBV2 and TRBJ2-4; 9 positions agree with TRBD2. This CDR3 comprises 15 residues. The V segment lost 6 bases and the J segment 3 bases; nucleotides outside the gene matches: 6. The germline V gene has CDR1 SNHLY and CDR2 FYNNEI. The CDR3 DNA sequence: TGTGCCAGCAGCCCTGGACTAGCGTTCAAAAACATTCAGTACTTC. It yields the protein CASSPGLAFKNIQYF.

The chain employs TRBV4-2 and TRBJ1-2; TRBD1 is a possible D gene (5 bases). The CDR3 covers 18 residues. V lost 4 bases and J lost 2, with 23 bases in between. CDR1 is LGHNA and CDR2 is YNFKEQ in the germline V gene. The CDR3 region is CASSPTPPRQLLNYGYTF. The CDR3 coding sequence is TGTGCCAGCAGCCCCACCCCACCTCGACAGCTACTCAACTATGGCTACACCTTC.

This sequence joins TRBV2 and TRBJ2-5, with D perhaps TRBD1 (7 bases). In germline, CDR1 is SNHLY, CDR2 FYNNEI. V was clipped by 1 base and J by 11 bases, with 14 bases between them. This CDR3 is 13 amino acids long. The CDR3 sequence: CASSEESRGEQYF. The DNA for the CDR3 is TGTGCCAGCAGTGAAGAGTCCAGGGGGGAGCAGTACTTC.

The J gene is TRBJ2-2, the V gene TRBV4-1; tentatively, D is TRBD2 (5 bases). Deletions cut 3 bases from V and 0 bases from J, with 17 bases between. The CDR3 covers 18 residues. The germline V gene has CDR1 MGHRA and CDR2 YSYEKL. The CDR3: CASSHGVADYTNTGELFF. The CDR3 coding sequence is TGCGCCAGCAGCCACGGGGTTGCGGATTATACGAACACCGGGGAGCTGTTTTTT.

CDR3 in amino acids: CASSSYRLAGGNEQFF. The CDR3 nucleotides are TGTGCCAGCAGCTCCTACCGACTAGCGGGGGGGAATGAGCAGTTCTTC. The genes are TRBV11-2 and TRBJ2-1; TRBD2 agrees at 14 bases. The V segment lost 4 bases and the J segment 7 bases; nucleotides outside the gene matches: 6. The CDR3 sequence is 16 residues long. CDR1 is SGHAT, CDR2 FQNNGV, per germline.

The chain joins TRBV7-3 to TRBJ1-1; possibly TRBD1 for D (6 bases). The germline gives CDR1 SGHTA, CDR2 FQGTGA. V lost 2 bases, J lost 5 bases, and 15 bases lay in between. CDR3 length: 15 amino acids. This chain's CDR3 is CASSLGGGPRTEAFF. CDR3 in DNA: TGTGCCAGCAGCTTAGGAGGGGGGCCAAGGACTGAAGCTTTCTTT.

V is TRBV6-6 and J is TRBJ1-6; the D gene is possibly TRBD1 (6 bases). V lost 2 bases and J 5 bases, leaving 10 bases between the germline ends. The CDR3 extends over 15 amino acids. Germline V lookup: CDR1 MNHNY, CDR2 SVGAGI (reference sequence). CDR3 DNA sequence: TGTGCCAGCAGTTACGAAGGGACACATAATTCACCCCTCCACTTT. Translation gives CASSYEGTHNSPLHF.

The gene calls are TRBV29-1 and TRBJ1-2; possible D gene TRBD1, 5 bases. The CDR3 is 13 amino acids. Germline V gene lookup returns CDR1 SQVTM and CDR2 ANQGSEA. V lost 5 bases, J lost 6 bases, and 16 bases lay in between. The CDR3 loop is CSVLVRGGHGYTF. CDR3 bases: TGCAGCGTTCTGGTCCGGGGGGGTCATGGCTACACCTTC.

This chain links TRBV7-9 with TRBJ2-7; 13 bases fit TRBD2. V trimming: 4 bases; J trimming: 4 bases; junction bases outside the gene matches: 4. CDR3 length: 15 amino acids. CDR1 and CDR2 (germline): SEHNR, FQNEAQ (reference sequence). In nucleotides, the CDR3 is TGTGCCAGCAGCTCCTGGACTAGCGGGAGTTACGAGCAGTACTTC. Translated: CASSSWTSGSYEQYF.

This clone is a singleton in its sample. V usage is TRBV7-2 and J usage is TRBJ2-1; 11 bases match TRBD2. Looked up from germline, CDR1 is SGHTA and CDR2 is FQGNSA. The ends lost 5 bases at V and 7 bases at J; junction bases unmatched: 4. The CDR3 loop spans 14 amino acids. CDR3 nucleotide sequence: TGTGCCAGCAGCAGGACTAGCGGGTCGAATGAGCAGTTCTTC. Residues: CASSRTSGSNEQFF. Together with reference TRBV7-2 and TRBJ2-1, the CDR3 gives the full variable domain: GAGVSQSPSNKVTEKGKDVELRCDPISGHTALYWYRQSLGQGLEFLIYFQGNSAPDKSGLPSDRFSAERTGGSVSTLTIQRTQQEDSAVYLCASSRTSGSNEQFFGPGTRLTVL.

The chain uses TRBV18 and TRBJ1-1, with 9 nucleotides matching TRBD1. Germline loops: CDR1 KGHSH, CDR2 LQKENI. CDR3 size: 14 residues. Losses at the gene ends were 0 bases for V and 8 bases for J; bases not matched to a gene: 4. CDR3 residues: CASSPPTGGKEAFF. CDR3 bases: TGTGCCAGCTCACCACCGACAGGGGGGAAGGAAGCTTTCTTT.

This clone was recorded once. This sequence joins TRBV6-6 and TRBJ1-3; D remains unclear. Trimming stripped 6 bases from V and 0 bases from J, with 6 bases between. The CDR3 extends over 13 amino acids. Germline V CDR1 and CDR2: MNHNY, SVGAGI (reference sequence). The CDR3 sequence is CASRTYSGNTIYF. The CDR3 bases are TGTGCCAGCAGGACATACTCTGGAAACACCATATATTTT.

This chain uses TRBV28 with TRBJ2-1, with TRBD2 matching over 7 bases. CDR1 and CDR2 from the germline V gene are MDHEN and SYDVKM. Trimming removed 5 bases from V and 4 bases from J; junction bases left unmatched: 2. CDR3 length equals 13 residues. CDR3 coding DNA: TGTGCCAGCAGTAGACTAGCATACAATGAGCAGTTCTTC. Protein sequence: CASSRLAYNEQFF.

In DNA, the CDR3 is TGTGCCAGCAGCGTAGTGCGGGGGGGAAACACCGGGGAGCTGTTTTTT. Translated: CASSVVRGGNTGELFF. The chain combines TRBV9 with TRBJ2-2; 9 positions match TRBD2. The germline V gene encodes CDR1 SGDLS and CDR2 YYNGEE. This CDR3 contains 16 residues. V dropped 0 bases and J dropped 2; count of bases not matched to a gene: 2.

The rearrangement uses TRBV7-6 and TRBJ2-7, with D perhaps TRBD1 or TRBD2 (5 bases each). The V gene lost 2 bases and the J gene lost 6 bases, with 17 bases spanning the gap. Germline V CDR1 and CDR2: SGHVS, FNYEAQ. This CDR3 region has 15 residues. The CDR3 DNA is TGTGCCAGCAGCTTAAGCACAGGTGGACTGGGCGAGCAGTACTTC. This encodes CASSLSTGGLGEQYF.

J is TRBJ2-7 and V is TRBV19; D may be TRBD1 (7 bases). V lost 6 bases and J 4 bases, leaving 19 bases between the germline ends. The CDR3 length is 15 residues. The germline gives CDR1 LNHDA, CDR2 SQIVND (reference sequence). Written as DNA, the CDR3 is TGTGCCAGTAGATCGAGGGGGGACAGTTTTTACGAGCAGTACTTC. Translating it yields CASRSRGDSFYEQYF.